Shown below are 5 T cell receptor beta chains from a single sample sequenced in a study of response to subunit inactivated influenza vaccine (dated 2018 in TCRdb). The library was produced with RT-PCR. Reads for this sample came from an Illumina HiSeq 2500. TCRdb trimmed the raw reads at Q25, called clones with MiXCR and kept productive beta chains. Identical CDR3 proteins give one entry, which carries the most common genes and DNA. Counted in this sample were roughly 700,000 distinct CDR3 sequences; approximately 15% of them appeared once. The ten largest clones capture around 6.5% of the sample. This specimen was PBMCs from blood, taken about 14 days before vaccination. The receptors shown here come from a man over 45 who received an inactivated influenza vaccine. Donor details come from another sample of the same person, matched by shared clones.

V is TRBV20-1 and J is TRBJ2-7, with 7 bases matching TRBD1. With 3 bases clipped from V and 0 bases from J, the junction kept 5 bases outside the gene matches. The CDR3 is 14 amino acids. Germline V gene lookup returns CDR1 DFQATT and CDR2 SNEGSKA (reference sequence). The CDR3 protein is CSARVYRGSYEQYF. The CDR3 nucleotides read TGCAGTGCTAGGGTTTACAGGGGCTCCTACGAGCAGTACTTC.

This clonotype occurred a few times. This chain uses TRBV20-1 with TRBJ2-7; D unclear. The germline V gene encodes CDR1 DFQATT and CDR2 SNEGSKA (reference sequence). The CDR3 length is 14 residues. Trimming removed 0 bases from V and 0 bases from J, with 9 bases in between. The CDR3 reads CSARDLLFSYEQYF. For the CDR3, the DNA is TGCAGTGCTAGAGATCTACTATTCTCCTACGAGCAGTACTTC.

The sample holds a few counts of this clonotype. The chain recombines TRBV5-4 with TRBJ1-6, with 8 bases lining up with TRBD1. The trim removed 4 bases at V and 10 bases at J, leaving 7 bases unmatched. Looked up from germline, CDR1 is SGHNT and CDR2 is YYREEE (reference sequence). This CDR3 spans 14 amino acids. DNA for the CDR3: TGTGCCAGCAGCGCGGACAGGGAGCGATCACCCCTCCACTTT. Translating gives CASSADRERSPLHF.

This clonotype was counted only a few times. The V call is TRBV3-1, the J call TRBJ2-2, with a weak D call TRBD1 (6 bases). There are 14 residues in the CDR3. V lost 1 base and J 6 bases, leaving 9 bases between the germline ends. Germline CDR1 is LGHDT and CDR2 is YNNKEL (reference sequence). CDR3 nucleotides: TGTGCCAGCAGCCAAGTAAGGGGGTCCGGGGAGCTGTTTTTT. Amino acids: CASSQVRGSGELFF.

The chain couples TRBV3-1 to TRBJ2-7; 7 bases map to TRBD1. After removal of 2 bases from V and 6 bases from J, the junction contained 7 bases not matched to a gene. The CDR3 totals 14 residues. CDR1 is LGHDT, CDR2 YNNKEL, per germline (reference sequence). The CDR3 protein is CASSQIRQGGEQYF. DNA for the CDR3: TGTGCCAGCAGCCAAATTAGACAGGGTGGCGAGCAGTACTTC.